This section outlines one T cell receptor (beta chain) sequence together with its context. This CDR3 is 12 amino acids long. Trimming pared 3 bases from V and 5 bases from J, leaving 7 bases between. Looked up from germline, CDR1 is LNHDA and CDR2 is SQIVND (reference sequence). This entry comes from a study of blood T cell repertoires in COVID-19. Study-level background: Sample material is recorded as cDNA or gDNA derived from T cells, B-cell-depleted T cells, or PBMCs.

Methods used by the authors: Researchers report that nucleated cell counts were estimated from reference gene primer amplification. Clones were read by immunoSEQ multiplex PCR, and TCRdb kept only the in-frame ones, dropping some. The V and J calls and the clone size are those of that table, but D and trimming were determined from the DNA. The sample shows about 190,000 clones, about 82% of them seen only once. Sequencing used peripheral blood. The chain employs TRBV19 and TRBJ1-1; possibly TRBD1 for D (5 bases). This TCR was recovered from a woman aged 25 to 39 with acute or convalescent COVID-19. The CDR3 DNA follows: TGTGCCAGTAGTATTCCAGGGACTGAAGCTTTCTTT. This sequence encodes CASSIPGTEAFF.